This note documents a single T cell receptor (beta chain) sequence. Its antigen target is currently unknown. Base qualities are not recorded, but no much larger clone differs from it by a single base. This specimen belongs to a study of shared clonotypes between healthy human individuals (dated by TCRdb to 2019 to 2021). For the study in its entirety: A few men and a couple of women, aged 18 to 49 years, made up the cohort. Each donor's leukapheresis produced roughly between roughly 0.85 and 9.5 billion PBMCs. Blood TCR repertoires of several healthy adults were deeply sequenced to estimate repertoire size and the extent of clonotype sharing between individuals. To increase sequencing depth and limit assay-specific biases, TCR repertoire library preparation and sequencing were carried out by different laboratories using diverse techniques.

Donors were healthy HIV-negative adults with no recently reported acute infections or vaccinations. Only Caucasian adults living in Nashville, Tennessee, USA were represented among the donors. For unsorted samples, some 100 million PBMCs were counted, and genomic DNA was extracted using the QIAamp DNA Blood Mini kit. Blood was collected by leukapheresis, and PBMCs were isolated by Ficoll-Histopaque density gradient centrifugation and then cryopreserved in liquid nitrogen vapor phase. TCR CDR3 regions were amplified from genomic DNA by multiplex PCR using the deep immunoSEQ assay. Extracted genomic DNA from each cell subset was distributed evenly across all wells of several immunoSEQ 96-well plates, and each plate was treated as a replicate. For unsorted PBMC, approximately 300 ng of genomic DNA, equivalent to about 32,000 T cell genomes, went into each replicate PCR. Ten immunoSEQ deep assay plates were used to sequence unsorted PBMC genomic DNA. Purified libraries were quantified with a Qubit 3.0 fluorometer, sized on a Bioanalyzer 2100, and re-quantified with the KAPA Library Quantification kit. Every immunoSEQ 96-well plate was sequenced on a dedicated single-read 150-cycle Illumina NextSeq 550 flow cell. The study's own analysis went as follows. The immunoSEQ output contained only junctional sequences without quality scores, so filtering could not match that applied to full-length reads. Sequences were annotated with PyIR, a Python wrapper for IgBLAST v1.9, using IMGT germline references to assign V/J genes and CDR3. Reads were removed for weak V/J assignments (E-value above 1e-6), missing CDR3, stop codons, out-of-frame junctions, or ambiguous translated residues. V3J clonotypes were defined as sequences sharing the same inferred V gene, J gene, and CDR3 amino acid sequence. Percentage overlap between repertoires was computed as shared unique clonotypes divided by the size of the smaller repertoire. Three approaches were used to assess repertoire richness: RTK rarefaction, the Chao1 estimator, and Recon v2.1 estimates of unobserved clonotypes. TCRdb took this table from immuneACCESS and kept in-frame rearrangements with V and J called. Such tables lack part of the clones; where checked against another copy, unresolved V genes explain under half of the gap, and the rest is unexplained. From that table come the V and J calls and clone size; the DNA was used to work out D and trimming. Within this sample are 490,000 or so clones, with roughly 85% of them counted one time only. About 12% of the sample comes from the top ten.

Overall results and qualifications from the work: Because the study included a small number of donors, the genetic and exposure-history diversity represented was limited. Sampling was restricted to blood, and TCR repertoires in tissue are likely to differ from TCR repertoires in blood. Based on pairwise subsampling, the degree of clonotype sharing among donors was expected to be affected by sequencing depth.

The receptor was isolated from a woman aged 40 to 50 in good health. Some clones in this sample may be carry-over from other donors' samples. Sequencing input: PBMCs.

The CDR3 region has the sequence CASPQFRHPNYGYTF. Read as DNA, the sequence is TGTGCCAGCCCGCAATTCAGGCATCCTAACTATGGCTACACCTTC. Recombination connected TRBV5-7 to TRBJ1-2; the D gene cannot be named for sure. TRBV5-7 is assigned to the ORF class and has an uncertain function. V is clipped by 7 bases and J by 0 bases, and the sequence between their germline boundaries is 16 bases long. From cysteine to phenylalanine, the CDR3 is 15 amino acids long. The only DNA kept is the CDR3, 45 bases in frame from the first base.